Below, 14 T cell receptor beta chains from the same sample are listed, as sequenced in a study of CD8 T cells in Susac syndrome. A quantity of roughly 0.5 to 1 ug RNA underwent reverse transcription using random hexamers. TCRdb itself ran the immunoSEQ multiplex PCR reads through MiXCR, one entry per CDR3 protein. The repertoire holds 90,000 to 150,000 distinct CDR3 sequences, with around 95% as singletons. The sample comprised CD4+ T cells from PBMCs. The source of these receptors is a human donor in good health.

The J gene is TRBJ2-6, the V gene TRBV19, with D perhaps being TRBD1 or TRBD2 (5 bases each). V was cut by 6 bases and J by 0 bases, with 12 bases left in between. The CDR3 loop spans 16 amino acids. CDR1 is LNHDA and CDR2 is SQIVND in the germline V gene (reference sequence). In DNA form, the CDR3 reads TGTGCCAGTAGGGCAGGGAGTCCCTCTGGGGCCAACGTCCTGACTTTC. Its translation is CASRAGSPSGANVLTF.

The CDR3 DNA reads TGCGCCAGCAGCTTTTTACAGACGAACACCGGGGAGCTGTTTTTT. Protein: CASSFLQTNTGELFF. V gene TRBV5-1 combines with J gene TRBJ2-2; unclear D gene. This CDR3 spans 15 amino acids. Between the trimmed V and J ends, which lost 2 bases and 0 bases, there was a span of 8 bases. CDR1 and CDR2 from the germline V gene are SGHRS and YFSETQ.

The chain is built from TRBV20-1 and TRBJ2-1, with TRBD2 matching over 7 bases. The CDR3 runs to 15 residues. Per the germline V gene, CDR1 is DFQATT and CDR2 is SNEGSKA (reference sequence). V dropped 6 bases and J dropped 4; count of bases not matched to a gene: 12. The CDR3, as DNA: TGCAGTGCCCTCCCTCCGGGACTACGATACAATGAGCAGTTCTTC. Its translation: CSALPPGLRYNEQFF.

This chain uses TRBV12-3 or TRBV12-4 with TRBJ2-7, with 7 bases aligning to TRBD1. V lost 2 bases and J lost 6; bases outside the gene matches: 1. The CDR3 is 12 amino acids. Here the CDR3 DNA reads TGTGCCAGCAGTTTAAGGGGGCTCGAGCAGTACTTC. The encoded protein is CASSLRGLEQYF.

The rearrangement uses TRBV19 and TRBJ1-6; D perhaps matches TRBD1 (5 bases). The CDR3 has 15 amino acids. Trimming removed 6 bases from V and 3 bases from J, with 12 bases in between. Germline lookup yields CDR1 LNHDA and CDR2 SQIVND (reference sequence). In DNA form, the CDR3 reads TGTGCCAGTAGAACCGACAGTCACTATAATTCACCCCTCCACTTT. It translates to CASRTDSHYNSPLHF.

CDR3 region: CASTPKSFYNEQFF. As DNA, the CDR3 is TGTGCCAGCACTCCCAAGAGCTTCTACAATGAGCAGTTCTTC. This chain uses TRBV12-3 or TRBV12-4 with TRBJ2-1; D unclear. This CDR3 contains 14 residues. The V end was cut by 7 bases, the J end by 3 bases, with 13 bases between.

The CDR3 spells CASSEEWGQGIYGYTF. CDR3 sequence (DNA): TGTGCCAGCAGTGAAGAGTGGGGACAGGGGATCTATGGCTACACCTTC. The J gene is TRBJ1-2, the V gene TRBV6-1; 10 bases agree with TRBD1. The germline CDR1 and CDR2 sequences are MNHNS and SASEGT. The CDR3 has 16 residues. Trimming cost V 1 base and J 4 bases; bases outside gene matches: 6.

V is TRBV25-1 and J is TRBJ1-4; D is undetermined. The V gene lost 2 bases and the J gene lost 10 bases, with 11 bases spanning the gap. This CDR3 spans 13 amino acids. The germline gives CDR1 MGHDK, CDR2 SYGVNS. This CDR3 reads CASSEGSGIKLFF. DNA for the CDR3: TGTGCCAGCAGTGAAGGCTCCGGGATAAAACTGTTTTTT.

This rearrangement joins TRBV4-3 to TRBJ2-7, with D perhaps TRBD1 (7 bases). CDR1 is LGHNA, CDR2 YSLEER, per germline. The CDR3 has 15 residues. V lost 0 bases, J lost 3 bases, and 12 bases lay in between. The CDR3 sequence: CASSQDRQGGYEQYF. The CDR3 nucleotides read TGCGCCAGCAGCCAAGACAGACAGGGAGGCTACGAGCAGTACTTC.

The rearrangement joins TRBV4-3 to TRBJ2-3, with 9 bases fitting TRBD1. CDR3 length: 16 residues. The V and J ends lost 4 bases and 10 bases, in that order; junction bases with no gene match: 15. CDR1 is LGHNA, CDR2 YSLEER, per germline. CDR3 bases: TGCGCCAGCAGCCCCAGAATACAGGGGGCCGCAATATCGCAGTATTTT. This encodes CASSPRIQGAAISQYF.

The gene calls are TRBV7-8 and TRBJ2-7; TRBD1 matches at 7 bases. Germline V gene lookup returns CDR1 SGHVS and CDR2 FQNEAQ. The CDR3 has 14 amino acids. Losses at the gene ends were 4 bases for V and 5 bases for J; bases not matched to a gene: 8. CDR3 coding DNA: TGTGCCAGCAGCTCCGGGACAGATATCCACGAGCAGTACTTC. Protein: CASSSGTDIHEQYF.

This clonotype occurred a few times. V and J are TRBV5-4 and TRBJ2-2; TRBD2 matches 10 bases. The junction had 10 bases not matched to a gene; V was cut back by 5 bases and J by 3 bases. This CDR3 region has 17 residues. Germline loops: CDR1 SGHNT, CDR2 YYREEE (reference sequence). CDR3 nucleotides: TGTGCCAGCAGACCGGCGGCAGCGGGAGGGTACACCGGGGAGCTGTTTTTT. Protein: CASRPAAAGGYTGELFF.

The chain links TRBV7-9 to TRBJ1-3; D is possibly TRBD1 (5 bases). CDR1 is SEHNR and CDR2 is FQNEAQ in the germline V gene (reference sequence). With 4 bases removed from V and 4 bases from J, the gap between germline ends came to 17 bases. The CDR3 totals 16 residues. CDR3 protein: CASSSSGGIGGNTIYF. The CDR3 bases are TGTGCCAGCAGCTCGTCGGGGGGGATAGGCGGAAACACCATATATTTT.

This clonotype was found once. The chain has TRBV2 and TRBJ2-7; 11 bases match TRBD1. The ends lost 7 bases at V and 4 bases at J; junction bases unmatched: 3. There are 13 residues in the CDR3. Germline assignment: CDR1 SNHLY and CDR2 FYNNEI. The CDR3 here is CASNGQGAYEQYF. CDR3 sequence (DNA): TGTGCCAGCAATGGACAGGGGGCGTACGAGCAGTACTTC.